This T cell receptor (beta chain) was recovered during a study of T cells in Graves' hyperthyroidism and ophthalmopathy. As for this clonotype: Antigen: not known.

Amplified regions were TCR beta CDR3 sequences from RNA transcripts. The HTBI set primed first-round TCR CDR3 RT-PCR. Each CDR3 protein gets one entry after TCRdb re-called the multiplex PCR reads with MiXCR. The table shows some 650,000 distinct CDR3 sequences, with approximately 15% occurring only once. Uncontrolled infection, other autoimmune disease, pregnancy or lactation barred patients from enrollment. Diagnosing involved the use of clinical symptoms, serum thyroxine and TRAb, thyroid ultrasound and orbital computed tomography. CDR3 length equals 15 residues. The ends lost 5 bases at V and 7 bases at J; junction bases unmatched: 7. Germline values: CDR1 LNHDA, CDR2 SQIVND (reference sequence). Study-wide findings and caveats: Stable hyperthyroidism was told apart from ophthalmopathy by a model built on 13 V-J features.

V gene TRBV19 combines with J gene TRBJ1-5; TRBD1 aligns across 11 bases. Sequencing used blood. The receptor comes from a woman aged 40 to 50 with Graves' ophthalmopathy. CDR3 in amino acids: CASSLTDRGLQPQHF. CDR3 coding DNA: TGTGCCAGTAGTCTGACGGACAGGGGGCTGCAGCCCCAGCATTTT.